This T cell receptor beta chain emerged from a study of T cell responses to AZD1222 COVID-19 vaccine. The study, taken as a whole, reports: Donors skewed white British and female; clonal diversity was possibly underestimated.

Assay: immunoSEQ multiplex PCR; the TCRdb copy retains only in-frame clones and omits some. This sample yields about 150,000 clones, of which about 91% are seen a single time; over 1.1% belongs to the top ten. A remark on this clone: Its cognate antigen is unknown.

The germline V gene has CDR1 LNHDA and CDR2 SQIVND (reference sequence). Trimming removed 5 bases from V and 2 bases from J, with 13 bases in between. This CDR3 has 15 residues. The V gene is TRBV19, the J gene TRBJ1-5; a weak D match, TRBD1 (6 bases). Sequencing used peripheral blood, obtained on day 0 of AZD1222 vaccination. The receptor comes from an adult in good health. The CDR3 DNA reads TGTGCCAGTAGTTTTTCGGGGGGCGGCAATCAGCCCCAGCATTTT. It encodes CASSFSGGGNQPQHF.